What follows is one T cell receptor (beta chain) and its context. Its antigen remains unknown. The CDR3 contains 14 residues. V was trimmed by 5 bases and J by 7 bases, leaving 17 bases between them. The germline V gene encodes CDR1 LNHDA and CDR2 SQIVND (reference sequence). Generated by immunoSEQ multiplex PCR, the TCRdb table keeps only in-frame clones and is missing some. This table holds just over 15,000 clones, around 87% found once. The data were obtained in a study of T cells in localized non-small cell lung cancer. Findings of the study overall: Adjacent uninvolved lung had the highest clonality, suggesting focused antigen responses. The appearance of a median approximately 57 of the top 100 tumor clones was seen in adjacent lung. Sequencing was restricted to one tumor region; therefore, heterogeneity remains possible. Elevated circulating T cell density in blood was associated with longer overall survival.

The receptor was isolated from a male donor older than 55 with stage II lung adenocarcinoma. This chain connects TRBV19 to TRBJ1-1, with a tentative D call TRBD1 (6 bases). Material: peripheral blood mononuclear cells, obtained before any cancer treatment. CDR3 sequence: CASSGEPQGREAFF. DNA of the CDR3: TGTGCCAGTAGTGGGGAACCACAGGGCCGTGAAGCTTTCTTT.